The next 2 T cell receptor beta chains were all read from a single sample in a study of blood T cells in healthy people across ages. Alongside a J-beta primer mix, a sample-barcoded 5' primer served in a second PCR lasting 7 to 11 cycles. TCRdb re-analysed the 5' RACE reads in MiXCR, keeping a single row per CDR3 protein. There are 730,000 or so distinct CDR3 sequences in the sample; about 40% occur only once, and 20% to 25% lies in the top ten. Input material: blood. Source of these receptors: a woman in her sixties or seventies in good health.

The chain joins TRBV12-3 or TRBV12-4 to TRBJ1-2; D might be TRBD1 (6 bases). The CDR3 spans 15 residues. V was trimmed by 6 bases and J by 6 bases, leaving 20 bases between them. The CDR3 here is CASRKTGGIRHGYTF. The CDR3 DNA follows: TGTGCCAGCAGAAAGACAGGAGGGATACGCCATGGCTACACCTTC.

This clonotype was counted only a few times. The chain recombines TRBV5-6 with TRBJ2-5; D not resolved. V lost 1 base, J lost 2 bases, and 9 bases lay in between. Per the germline V gene, CDR1 is SGHDT and CDR2 is YYEEEE. The CDR3 sequence is 14 residues long. CDR3 DNA: TGTGCCAGCAGCTTGTCCTTGGGGCAAGAGACCCAGTACTTC. This gives the protein CASSLSLGQETQYF.